This paragraph covers one T cell receptor (beta chain) sequence. Method: immunoSEQ multiplex PCR; TCRdb's copy keeps in-frame clones and lacks some. Counted here are 60,000 to 90,000 clones, approximately 97% occurring once; the ten biggest clones make up approximately 0.2%. Trimming took off 5 bases at V and 1 base at J, with 17 bases between the two ends. This CDR3 has 16 amino acids. The germline gives CDR1 SGHNT, CDR2 YENEEA. This sample was taken from a study of technical replicates of blood from four donors. Sequencing used T cells isolated from PBMCs. The chain links TRBV11-3 to TRBJ2-5; possible D gene TRBD2, 6 bases. The clonotype originates from a human donor in good health. CDR3 residues: CASSEREAGLQETQYF. The CDR3 nucleotides read TGTGCCAGCAGCGAAAGGGAGGCGGGGCTCCAAGAGACCCAGTACTTC.